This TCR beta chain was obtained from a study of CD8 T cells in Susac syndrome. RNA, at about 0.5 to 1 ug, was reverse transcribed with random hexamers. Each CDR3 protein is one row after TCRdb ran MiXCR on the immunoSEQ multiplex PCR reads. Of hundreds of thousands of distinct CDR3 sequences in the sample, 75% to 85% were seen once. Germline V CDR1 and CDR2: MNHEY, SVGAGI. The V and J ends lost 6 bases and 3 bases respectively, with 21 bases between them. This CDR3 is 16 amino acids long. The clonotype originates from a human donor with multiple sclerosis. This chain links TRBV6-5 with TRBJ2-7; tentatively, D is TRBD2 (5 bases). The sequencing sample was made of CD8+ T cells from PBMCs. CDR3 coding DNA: TGTGCCAGCAGCTACGACCAGTCCGGGAAGAACTACGAGCAGTACTTC. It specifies CASSYDQSGKNYEQYF.